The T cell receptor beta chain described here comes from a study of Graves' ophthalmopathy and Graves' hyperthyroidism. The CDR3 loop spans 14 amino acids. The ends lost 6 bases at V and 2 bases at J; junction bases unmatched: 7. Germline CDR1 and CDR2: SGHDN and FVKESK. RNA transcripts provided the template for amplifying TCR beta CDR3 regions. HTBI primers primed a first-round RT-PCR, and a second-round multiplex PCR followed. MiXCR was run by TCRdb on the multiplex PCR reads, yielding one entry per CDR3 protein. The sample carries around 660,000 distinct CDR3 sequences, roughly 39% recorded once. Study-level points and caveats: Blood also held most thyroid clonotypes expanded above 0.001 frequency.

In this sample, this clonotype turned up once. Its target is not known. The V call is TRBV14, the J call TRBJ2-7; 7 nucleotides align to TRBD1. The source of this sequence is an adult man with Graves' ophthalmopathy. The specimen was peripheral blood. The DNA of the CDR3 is TGTGCCAGCAGTGCAGCCGACAGGGCCTACGAGCAGTACTTC. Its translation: CASSAADRAYEQYF.